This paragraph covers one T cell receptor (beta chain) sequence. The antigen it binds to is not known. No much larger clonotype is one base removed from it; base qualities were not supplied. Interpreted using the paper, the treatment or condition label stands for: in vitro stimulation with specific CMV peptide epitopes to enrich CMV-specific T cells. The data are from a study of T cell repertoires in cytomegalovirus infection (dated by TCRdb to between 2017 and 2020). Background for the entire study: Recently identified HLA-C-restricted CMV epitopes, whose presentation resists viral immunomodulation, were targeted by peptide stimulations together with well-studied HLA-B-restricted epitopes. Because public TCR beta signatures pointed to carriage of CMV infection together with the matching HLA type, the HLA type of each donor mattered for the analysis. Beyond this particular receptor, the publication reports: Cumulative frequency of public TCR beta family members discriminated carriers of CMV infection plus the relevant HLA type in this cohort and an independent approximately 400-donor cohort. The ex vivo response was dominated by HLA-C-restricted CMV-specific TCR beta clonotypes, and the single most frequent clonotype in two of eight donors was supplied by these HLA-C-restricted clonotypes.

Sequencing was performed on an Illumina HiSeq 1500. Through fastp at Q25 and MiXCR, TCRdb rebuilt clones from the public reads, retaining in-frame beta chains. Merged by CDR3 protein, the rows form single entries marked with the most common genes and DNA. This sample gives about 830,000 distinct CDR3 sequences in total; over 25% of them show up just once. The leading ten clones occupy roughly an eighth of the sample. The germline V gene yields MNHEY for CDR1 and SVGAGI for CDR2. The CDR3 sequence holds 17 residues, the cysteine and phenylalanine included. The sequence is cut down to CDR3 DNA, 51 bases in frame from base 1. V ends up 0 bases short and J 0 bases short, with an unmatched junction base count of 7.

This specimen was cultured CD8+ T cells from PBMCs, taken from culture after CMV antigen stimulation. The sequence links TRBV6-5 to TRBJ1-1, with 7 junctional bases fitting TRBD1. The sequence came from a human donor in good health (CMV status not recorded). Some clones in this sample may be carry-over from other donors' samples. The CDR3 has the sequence CASSYSRQGSMNTEAFF. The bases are TGTGCCAGCAGTTACTCGAGACAGGGATCGATGAACACTGAAGCTTTCTTT.